Below are 18 T cell receptor beta chains sequenced from a single sample in a study of T cell responses to AZD1222 COVID-19 vaccine. The repertoire was sequenced with immunoSEQ multiplex PCR; TCRdb's copy has only in-frame clones and lacks some. The sample has about 79,000 clones, around 82% seen once. The sample in question was peripheral blood, obtained 28 days after the second AZD1222 dose. Receptors originate from an adult who received the AZD1222 COVID-19 vaccine.

CDR3 in amino acids: CASNPGTGGPTGTQHF. CDR3 nucleotides: TGTGCCAGTAACCCCGGGACAGGGGGCCCGACGGGGACCCAGCATTTT. The chain joins TRBV19 to TRBJ1-5, with TRBD1 matching over 12 bases. The V gene's germline CDR1 is LNHDA and CDR2 SQIVND (reference sequence). This CDR3 region has 16 residues. V lost 7 bases, J lost 11 bases, and 15 bases stayed unmatched. Together with reference TRBV19 and TRBJ1-5, the CDR3 gives the full variable domain: DGGITQSPKYLFRKEGQNVTLSCEQNLNHDAMYWYRQDPGQGLRLIYYSQIVNDFQKGDIAEGYSVSREKKESFPLTVTSAQKNPTAFYLCASNPGTGGPTGTQHFGDGTRLSIL.

The chain couples TRBV9 to TRBJ2-2; TRBD1 agrees at 10 bases. The length of the CDR3 is 15 residues. From germline, CDR1 is SGDLS and CDR2 YYNGEE. Trimming removed 1 base from V and 5 bases from J; junction bases left unmatched: 2. CDR3 coding DNA: TGTGCCAGCAGCGTAAGACAGGGGGCTACCGGGGAGCTGTTTTTT. Its translation: CASSVRQGATGELFF.

V is TRBV5-1 and J is TRBJ2-5, with unresolved D. V was clipped by 4 bases and J by 2 bases, with 9 bases between them. CDR1 and CDR2 (germline): SGHRS, YFSETQ. This CDR3 region has 13 residues. CDR3 region: CASSEGLQETQYF. CDR3 DNA: TGCGCCAGCAGCGAAGGCCTACAAGAGACCCAGTACTTC.

The chain employs TRBV28 and TRBJ2-5, with D tentatively TRBD2 (5 bases). The length of the CDR3 is 16 residues. Trimming removed 7 bases at V and 3 bases at J, with 21 bases between. The V gene's germline CDR1 is MDHEN and CDR2 SYDVKM. In DNA form, the CDR3 reads TGTGCCAGCACCCAGACCTCCCACGGGATCAAAGAGACCCAGTACTTC. Translated, it gives CASTQTSHGIKETQYF.

The rearrangement uses TRBV30 and TRBJ2-1; 9 bases line up with TRBD1. The V gene end was trimmed by 2 bases and the J gene end by 4 bases; junction bases not matched to a gene: 3. Per the germline V gene, CDR1 is GTSNPN and CDR2 is SVGIG (reference sequence). The CDR3 length is 14 residues. The CDR3 nucleotides read TGTGCCTGGAGTAGGGGACAGGGATACAATGAGCAGTTCTTC. Its protein product is CAWSRGQGYNEQFF.

The V call is TRBV5-6, the J call TRBJ1-2; D not certain. In germline, CDR1 is SGHDT, CDR2 YYEEEE. The CDR3 consists of 13 residues. Trimming pared 4 bases from V and 7 bases from J, leaving 14 bases between. CDR3 loop: CASSVVGSPGYTF. CDR3 bases: TGTGCCAGCAGCGTGGTTGGGTCCCCTGGCTACACCTTC.

The chain employs TRBV6-5 and TRBJ2-7; D is unclear. In germline, CDR1 is MNHEY, CDR2 SVGAGI. The germline V and J ends were trimmed by 8 bases and 5 bases, with 7 bases remaining between them. The CDR3 is made up of 10 amino acids. This CDR3 is CASGWDEQYF. Written as DNA, the CDR3 is TGTGCCAGCGGGTGGGACGAGCAGTACTTC.

V usage is TRBV11-2 and J usage is TRBJ2-7, with TRBD1 as a possible D gene (5 bases). The V and J ends lost 2 bases and 7 bases respectively, with 9 bases between them. The V gene's germline CDR1 is SGHAT and CDR2 FQNNGV. The CDR3 extends over 12 amino acids. Here the CDR3 reads CASSLPRGEQYF. Here the CDR3 DNA reads TGTGCCAGCAGCTTACCTAGGGGAGAGCAGTACTTC.

The chain recombines TRBV9 with TRBJ2-7; TRBD1 matches 11 bases. CDR1 is SGDLS, CDR2 YYNGEE, per germline. The CDR3 consists of 16 residues. The trim removed 4 bases at V and 4 bases at J, leaving 10 bases unmatched. The CDR3 DNA reads as TGTGCCAGCAGCCATGGGACAGGGGGACGAAAATACGAGCAGTACTTC. Encoded protein: CASSHGTGGRKYEQYF.

The chain recombines TRBV20-1 with TRBJ1-2; D is possibly TRBD1 (6 bases). V was pared by 3 bases and J by 6 bases, with 14 bases between. The CDR3 has 13 residues. Germline V CDR1 and CDR2: DFQATT, SNEGSKA (reference sequence). The CDR3 protein is CSASWQGKNGYTF. CDR3 DNA: TGCAGTGCTAGTTGGCAGGGGAAAAATGGCTACACCTTC.

As DNA, the CDR3 is TGTGCCAGCAGCAAGACTAGCGGAGTCTACAATGAGCAGTTCTTC. It yields the protein CASSKTSGVYNEQFF. The rearrangement links TRBV6-5 to TRBJ2-1, with 9 bases matching TRBD2. Trimming cost V 6 bases and J 3 bases; bases outside gene matches: 6. Germline lookup yields CDR1 MNHEY and CDR2 SVGAGI. This CDR3 has 15 residues.

This chain joins TRBV5-6 and TRBJ1-1; D is uncertain. Per the germline V gene, CDR1 is SGHDT and CDR2 is YYEEEE. The CDR3 consists of 12 residues. The V end was cut by 2 bases, the J end by 4 bases, with 6 bases between. The CDR3 nucleotides read TGTGCCAGCAGCTTTACGGGCACTGAAGCTTTCTTT. Translating it yields CASSFTGTEAFF.

This clone was counted only a few times. The chain employs TRBV25-1 and TRBJ2-3, with TRBD2 matching over 10 bases. V was clipped by 8 bases and J by 1 base; unmatched bases: 6. The germline V gene has CDR1 MGHDK and CDR2 SYGVNS. The CDR3 is 15 residues long. In DNA, the CDR3 is TGTGCCAGCTCCTTAGGACTAGCGGGCACAGATACGCAGTATTTT. Protein product: CASSLGLAGTDTQYF.

The table lists this clone with a few counts. This chain connects TRBV13 to TRBJ1-2; D uncertain. Trimming left V 5 bases short and J 4 bases short, with 14 bases between. Germline V gives CDR1 PRHDT, CDR2 FYEKMQ (reference sequence). This CDR3 has 14 residues. CDR3 residues: CASSPTHGVYGYTF. The DNA of the CDR3 is TGTGCCAGCAGCCCCACCCACGGGGTCTATGGCTACACCTTC.

This clone appeared once. The rearrangement links TRBV3-1 (or the pseudogene TRBV3-2) to TRBJ1-3; D ambiguous. V lost 4 bases and J 6 bases, leaving 13 bases between the germline ends. Germline V gene sequence: CDR1 LGHDT, CDR2 YNNKEL (reference sequence). This CDR3 is 14 amino acids long. The CDR3 DNA reads TGTGCCAGCAGCCGAGAAGGCGGGCTAAACACCATATATTTT. It is translated as CASSREGGLNTIYF.

The chain links TRBV7-2 to TRBJ1-2; the match to TRBD1 covers 7 bases. The germline gives CDR1 SGHTA, CDR2 FQGNSA. V lost 2 bases and J lost 1; bases outside the gene matches: 10. The CDR3 contains 17 residues. The CDR3 DNA sequence: TGTGCCAGCAGCTTAAGACAGGGTGTGAGGAGTAACTATGGCTACACCTTC. Its protein product is CASSLRQGVRSNYGYTF. The full variable domain, with the rest looked up from reference TRBV7-2 and TRBJ1-2, is GAGVSQSPSNKVTEKGKDVELRCDPISGHTALYWYRQSLGQGLEFLIYFQGNSAPDKSGLPSDRFSAERTGGSVSTLTIQRTQQEDSAVYLCASSLRQGVRSNYGYTFGSGTRLTVV.

The chain employs TRBV25-1 and TRBJ2-5, with D possibly matching TRBD2 (5 bases). Germline V gives CDR1 MGHDK, CDR2 SYGVNS. The CDR3 is 11 amino acids. The ends were cut back, 5 bases at V and 9 bases at J, with 10 bases in the middle. In DNA form, the CDR3 reads TGTGCCAGCAGTACAAGCGGCCCCCAGTACTTC. Its translation: CASSTSGPQYF.

The gene calls are TRBV5-6 and TRBJ2-7; D is ambiguous. Trimming removed 2 bases from V and 4 bases from J, with 13 bases in between. This CDR3 region has 14 residues. CDR1 is SGHDT and CDR2 is YYEEEE in the germline V gene. The CDR3, as DNA: TGTGCCAGCAGCTTTGGGTCGGCTTATTACGAGCAGTACTTC. As protein: CASSFGSAYYEQYF.